These 30 T cell receptor beta chains originate from one sample sequenced in a study of blood T cell repertoires in COVID-19. Only in-frame clones appear in the TCRdb table, and some are missing; sequencing was by immunoSEQ multiplex PCR. The table records fewer than 65,000 clones, around 80% of them present only once. The sample comprised peripheral blood. Source of these receptors: a man aged 25 to 40 with COVID-19, enrolled during active disease.

This clone was detected only a few times. The rearrangement links TRBV28 to TRBJ2-1, with D unclear. The CDR3 loop spans 11 amino acids. From germline, CDR1 is MDHEN and CDR2 SYDVKM. The chain's CDR3 is CGAKWNNEQFF. The CDR3 DNA follows: TGTGGAGCGAAGTGGAACAATGAGCAGTTCTTC.

The V call is TRBV5-1, the J call TRBJ1-1; D might be TRBD1 (6 bases). Trimming stripped 7 bases from V and 4 bases from J, with 17 bases between. The germline gives CDR1 SGHRS, CDR2 YFSETQ. The CDR3 is made up of 14 amino acids. The CDR3 protein is CASALRGEATEAFF. DNA of the CDR3: TGCGCCAGCGCGCTCAGGGGAGAGGCCACTGAAGCTTTCTTT.

The CDR3 DNA reads TGTGCCTGTGACAGGGATAATGAAAAACTGTTTTTT. It translates to CACDRDNEKLFF. The chain employs TRBV30 and TRBJ1-4; 7 bases are shared with TRBD1. This CDR3 region has 12 residues. The ends lost 6 bases at V and 4 bases at J; junction bases unmatched: 2. CDR1 GTSNPN and CDR2 SVGIG come from the germline V gene (reference sequence).

The chain is built from TRBV14 and TRBJ1-1, with TRBD1 matching 7 bases. Germline CDR1 and CDR2: SGHDN and FVKESK. This CDR3 has 16 amino acids. The J segment lost 0 bases and the V segment lost 4 bases, leaving 8 bases of the junction unmatched. This CDR3 is CASSLFPGQLNTEAFF. The CDR3 coding sequence is TGTGCCAGCAGCCTCTTTCCGGGACAGCTGAACACTGAAGCTTTCTTT.

CDR3 protein: CASSGGDSLEKLFF. CDR3 bases: TGTGCCAGCAGCGGTGGGGACAGCCTTGAAAAACTGTTTTTT. The chain employs TRBV5-4 and TRBJ1-4, with TRBD1 identical over 7 bases. The length of the CDR3 is 14 residues. J was trimmed by 7 bases and V by 4 bases; bases with no gene match: 7. Germline V gene lookup returns CDR1 SGHNT and CDR2 YYREEE (reference sequence).

The chain joins TRBV28 to TRBJ1-5; the match to TRBD1 covers 8 bases. The trim removed 3 bases at V and 4 bases at J, leaving 5 bases unmatched. The CDR3 is 15 residues long. Germline V gene sequence: CDR1 MDHEN, CDR2 SYDVKM. DNA of the CDR3: TGTGCCAGCAGTTTCGGACAGGGAGGTAATCAGCCCCAGCATTTT. Protein product: CASSFGQGGNQPQHF.

V usage is TRBV6-5 and J usage is TRBJ2-3; possibly TRBD1 for D (5 bases). This CDR3 spans 15 amino acids. V was shortened by 0 bases and J by 2 bases, with 9 bases between the two germline ends. Germline V gives CDR1 MNHEY, CDR2 SVGAGI. CDR3 bases: TGTGCCAGCAGTTACTCGGCAGGGCTCACAGATACGCAGTATTTT. Protein sequence: CASSYSAGLTDTQYF.

The chain joins TRBV5-4 to TRBJ2-2, with D uncertain. V dropped 4 bases and J dropped 9 bases, with 13 bases sitting between them. Germline V gene lookup returns CDR1 SGHNT and CDR2 YYREEE (reference sequence). This CDR3 comprises 13 residues. The CDR3 here is CASSPPGERELFF. As DNA, the CDR3 is TGTGCCAGCAGCCCCCCGGGTGAGAGGGAGCTGTTTTTT.

Only a few counts were recorded for this clone. The CDR3 loop is CASSEPTRGNTEAFF. The CDR3 DNA sequence: TGTGCCAGCAGCGAACCGACCCGGGGGAACACTGAAGCTTTCTTT. The chain joins TRBV9 to TRBJ1-1; D is unclear. The germline V and J ends were trimmed by 3 bases and 1 base, with 13 bases remaining between them. Germline V gene lookup returns CDR1 SGDLS and CDR2 YYNGEE. This CDR3 has 15 amino acids.

The V gene is TRBV6-4, the J gene TRBJ1-1; D not certain. The CDR3 loop spans 13 amino acids. V lost 6 bases to trimming and J lost 4 bases, with 12 bases between them. Germline loops: CDR1 MRHNA, CDR2 SNTAGT. CDR3 in DNA: TGTGCCAGCAGCGGAACAGAGGGCACTGAAGCTTTCTTT. It encodes CASSGTEGTEAFF.

This sequence joins TRBV28 and TRBJ1-3; no firm D call. V lost 5 bases and J 4 bases, leaving 9 bases between the germline ends. CDR1 is MDHEN and CDR2 is SYDVKM in the germline V gene. This CDR3 contains 13 residues. The CDR3 spells CASSRPGGNTIYF. As DNA, the CDR3 is TGTGCCAGCAGTCGCCCGGGGGGAAACACCATATATTTT.

This clone was seen a handful of times. V is TRBV27 and J is TRBJ1-1; possible D gene TRBD1, 5 bases. The CDR3 is 18 residues long. The germline CDR1 and CDR2 sequences are MNHEY and SMNVEV (reference sequence). V shed 6 bases and J shed 4 bases, with 27 bases lying between them. This CDR3 is CASRFVGGAQGFPTEAFF. In DNA, the CDR3 is TGTGCCAGCAGATTCGTAGGAGGGGCTCAAGGTTTCCCCACTGAAGCTTTCTTT.

This chain joins TRBV28 and TRBJ1-3; D call uncertain. V lost 2 bases, J lost 0 bases, and 8 bases lay in between. This CDR3 is 15 amino acids long. Germline values: CDR1 MDHEN, CDR2 SYDVKM. The CDR3 loop reads CASSLSGLSGNTIYF. DNA of the CDR3: TGTGCCAGCAGTTTAAGTGGGCTCTCTGGAAACACCATATATTTT.

CDR3 residues: CASSEASGNTDTQYF. The DNA of the CDR3 is TGTGCCAGTAGTGAGGCTAGCGGTAACACAGATACGCAGTATTTT. V gene TRBV19 combines with J gene TRBJ2-3; TRBD2 aligns across 7 bases. Trimming removed 5 bases from V and 2 bases from J; junction bases left unmatched: 7. CDR3 size: 15 residues. Looked up from germline, CDR1 is LNHDA and CDR2 is SQIVND (reference sequence).

This chain joins TRBV9 and TRBJ2-2; TRBD2 aligns across 7 bases. V lost 7 bases, J lost 6 bases, and 3 bases stayed unmatched. There are 12 residues in the CDR3. CDR1 is SGDLS and CDR2 is YYNGEE in the germline V gene. CDR3 residues: CASQTSSGELFF. Written as DNA, the CDR3 is TGTGCCAGCCAGACTAGCTCCGGGGAGCTGTTTTTT.

The chain is built from TRBV27 and TRBJ1-1; 9 bases line up with TRBD1. The CDR3 is 16 amino acids. The J segment lost 4 bases and the V segment lost 6 bases, leaving 12 bases of the junction unmatched. CDR1 is MNHEY and CDR2 is SMNVEV in the germline V gene (reference sequence). CDR3 amino acids: CASSSRPGQGFTEAFF. CDR3 in DNA: TGTGCCAGCAGCTCCCGTCCGGGACAGGGTTTCACTGAAGCTTTCTTT.

This clone was detected a few times. This chain links TRBV30 with TRBJ2-7; 8 bases align to TRBD1. CDR1 GTSNPN and CDR2 SVGIG come from the germline V gene (reference sequence). The CDR3 totals 14 residues. After removal of 2 bases from V and 2 bases from J, the junction contained 5 bases not matched to a gene. The CDR3 sequence is CAWSFGQGPYEQYF. Here the CDR3 DNA reads TGTGCCTGGAGTTTTGGACAGGGCCCCTACGAGCAGTACTTC. The whole variable domain, filled in from reference TRBV30 and TRBJ2-7, reads SQTIHQWPATLVQPVGSPLSLECTVEGTSNPNLYWYRQAAGRGLQLLFYSVGIGQISSEVPQNLSASRPQDRQFILSSKKLLLSDSGFYLCAWSFGQGPYEQYFGPGTRLTVT.

This clone is deemed medium-sized. CDR3 residues: CASSLEGTDFYYGYTF. The CDR3 coding sequence is TGTGCCAGCAGCTTGGAAGGGACAGACTTTTACTATGGCTACACCTTC. This chain connects TRBV5-6 to TRBJ1-2; 7 bases agree with TRBD1. The CDR3 sequence is 16 residues long. The V gene end was trimmed by 0 bases and the J gene end by 3 bases; junction bases not matched to a gene: 8. Germline V CDR1 and CDR2: SGHDT, YYEEEE.

By sample share, this clone is medium-sized. The chain combines TRBV7-9 with TRBJ1-1; D ambiguous. In germline, CDR1 is SEHNR, CDR2 FQNEAQ (reference sequence). The CDR3 is 10 amino acids. V gave up 6 bases and J gave up 10 bases, with 9 bases separating them. CDR3 region: CASRPRVAFF. CDR3 nucleotide sequence: TGTGCCAGCAGACCTCGGGTAGCTTTCTTT.

This chain links TRBV7-2 with TRBJ2-7; tentative D call: TRBD1 (6 bases). The CDR3 is 14 amino acids. Germline-derived CDR1 and CDR2 are SGHTA and FQGNSA. V lost 1 base, J lost 5 bases, and 12 bases lay in between. The CDR3 sequence: CASSLGQGFDEQYF. The CDR3 region has the DNA TGTGCCAGCAGCTTAGGTCAGGGGTTCGACGAGCAGTACTTC.

In the case of this clone: Other DNA sequences in the same sample also yield this CDR3. This sequence joins TRBV7-9 and TRBJ2-5; weak D call: TRBD2 (6 bases). Germline-derived CDR1 and CDR2 are SEHNR and FQNEAQ (reference sequence). The CDR3 contains 14 residues. The V gene lost 3 bases and the J gene lost 2 bases, with 10 bases spanning the gap. CDR3 nucleotide sequence: TGTGCCAGCAGCTTGGGGGGAGGTCAAGAGACCCAGTACTTC. It encodes CASSLGGGQETQYF. Supplemented by reference TRBV7-9 and TRBJ2-5, the full variable domain reads DTGVSQNPRHKITKRGQNVTFRCDPISEHNRLYWYRQTLGQGPEFLTYFQNEAQLEKSRLLSDRFSAERPKGSFSTLEIQRTEQGDSAMYLCASSLGGGQETQYFGPGTRLLVL.

This clone was counted once. This chain joins TRBV24-1 and TRBJ2-2, with a tentative D call TRBD2 (6 bases). The CDR3 is 17 residues long. From germline, CDR1 is KGHDR and CDR2 SFDVKD. V lost 3 bases and J lost 4, with 17 bases in between. DNA for the CDR3: TGTGCCACCAGTGATCCCGGGACTTCATCACCCACCGGGGAGCTGTTTTTT. Protein sequence: CATSDPGTSSPTGELFF.

The chain links TRBV2 to TRBJ2-7, with D possibly being TRBD1 (6 bases). Between the trimmed V and J ends, which lost 5 bases and 5 bases, there was a span of 10 bases. CDR1 SNHLY and CDR2 FYNNEI come from the germline V gene. The CDR3 is made up of 12 amino acids. CDR3: CASSYTGNEQYF. The CDR3 nucleotides are TGTGCCAGCAGTTATACAGGGAACGAGCAGTACTTC.

There are a few counts of this clone. J is TRBJ2-1 and V is TRBV9, with a weak D call TRBD1 (5 bases). V lost 4 bases to trimming and J lost 0 bases, with 14 bases between them. CDR1 and CDR2 (germline): SGDLS, YYNGEE. This CDR3 contains 16 residues. The chain's CDR3 is CASSSRQWGSYNEQFF. Here the CDR3 DNA reads TGTGCCAGCAGCAGCCGACAGTGGGGCTCCTACAATGAGCAGTTCTTC.

The chain links TRBV6-6 to TRBJ2-1, with a possible D match to TRBD2 (5 bases). Germline CDR1 MNHNY, CDR2 SVGAGI (reference sequence). V lost 8 bases and J 6 bases, leaving 5 bases between the germline ends. The CDR3 is made up of 10 amino acids. The CDR3 is CASEGNEQFF. CDR3 nucleotides: TGTGCCAGCGAGGGCAATGAGCAGTTCTTC.

This chain joins TRBV5-1 and TRBJ1-5; D is uncertain. Trimming took off 0 bases at V and 6 bases at J, with 7 bases between the two ends. The CDR3 extends over 13 amino acids. CDR1 and CDR2 (germline): SGHRS, YFSETQ. CDR3 sequence: CASSLAAGQPQHF. CDR3 coding DNA: TGCGCCAGCAGCTTGGCCGCCGGTCAGCCCCAGCATTTT. The full variable domain, rest sourced from reference TRBV5-1 and TRBJ1-5, is KAGVTQTPRYLIKTRGQQVTLSCSPISGHRSVSWYQQTPGQGLQFLFEYFSETQRNKGNFPGRFSGRQFSNSRSEMNVSTLELGDSALYLCASSLAAGQPQHFGDGTRLSIL.

The gene calls are TRBV30 and TRBJ2-1; possible D gene TRBD2, 5 bases. The V and J ends lost 4 bases and 2 bases respectively, with 15 bases between them. Germline CDR1 is GTSNPN and CDR2 is SVGIG (reference sequence). The CDR3 totals 15 residues. Here the CDR3 reads CAWNQAAGPYNEQFF. As DNA, the CDR3 is TGTGCCTGGAACCAAGCGGCGGGCCCCTACAATGAGCAGTTCTTC.

This clone occurred once. This chain joins TRBV21-1 and TRBJ2-4; the table's D call, TRBD2, was not checked against the DNA. TRBV21-1 is listed as a pseudogene. This CDR3 comprises 18 residues. The CDR3 here is CASSKAPRGGTAKNIQYF. CDR3 sequence (DNA): TGTGCCAGCAGCAAAGCTCCTCGGGGGGGGACAGCCAAAAACATTCAGTACTTC.

The chain is built from TRBV10-1 and TRBJ2-1, with D possibly being TRBD2 (5 bases). The germline gives CDR1 WNHNN, CDR2 SYGVQD (reference sequence). The CDR3 extends over 14 amino acids. Trimming shortened V by 8 bases and J by 8 bases, and 19 bases separated the two germline ends. The CDR3 here is CASGGSGRVDEQFF. The CDR3 nucleotides read TGCGCCAGCGGCGGATCGGGGAGAGTAGATGAGCAGTTCTTC.

The CDR3 nucleotides are TGTGCCAGCAGTTTCGCGGCACCTCAGGGTTGGCTGTTTTTT. Encoded protein: CASSFAAPQGWLFF. This chain uses TRBV28 with TRBJ1-4, with D tentatively TRBD1 (5 bases). The germline gives CDR1 MDHEN, CDR2 SYDVKM. V was trimmed by 3 bases and J by 14 bases, leaving 19 bases between them. The CDR3 consists of 14 residues.